These T cell receptor beta chains were read from a single sample in a study of T cells after posttransplantation cyclophosphamide. Profiling relied on immunoSEQ multiplex PCR, and the TCRdb table lists in-frame clones only, not all of them. The sample includes over 5,500 clones, about 91% of them seen just once. Sequencing was performed on CD4+ T cells sorted from blood. These receptor sequences come from a woman in her forties or fifties in good health and a related stem cell transplant donor. Each CDR3 is given with its conserved first and last residue. The D gene is left open where the match is weak. The size of a clone is reported for some rows only, either as once, few or many, or as a class for expanded clones.

J	V	size	D	DNA	CDR3
TRBJ2-7	TRBV10-1	.	TRBD2	TGCGCCAGCAGTGTGGGACTAGCCTACGAGCAGTACTTC	CASSVGLAYEQYF
TRBJ1-1	TRBV27	.	.	TGTGCCAGCAGTTCACCCTCGGGTCCACGCACTGAAGCTTTCTTT	CASSSPSGPRTEAFF
TRBJ1-1	TRBV7-2	.	TRBD1	TGTGCCAGCAGCTTGCCGACAGGGTCCACTGAAGCTTTCTTT	CASSLPTGSTEAFF
TRBJ1-1	TRBV5-8	.	.	TGTGCCAGCAGCTCCCCCGACAGGTACACTGAAGCTTTCTTT	CASSSPDRYTEAFF
TRBJ2-7	TRBV5-1	.	TRBD1	TGCGCCAGCAGCTCCGGGACAGGGACCTACGAGCAGTACTTC	CASSSGTGTYEQYF
TRBJ1-1	TRBV5-1	once	TRBD1	TGCGCCAGCAGCGGGACCGGGACAGGGAGGAACACTGAAGCTTTCTTT	CASSGTGTGRNTEAFF
TRBJ2-7	TRBV15	.	TRBD1	TGTGCCACCAGCAGAGAGGGGTTGGGACAGGGGGTATCCTACGAGCAGTACTTC	CATSREGLGQGVSYEQYF
TRBJ1-2	TRBV6-1	.	TRBD1	TGTGCCAGCAGTGCCGGAACAGGGGGATGGGGGGGCTACACCTTC	CASSAGTGGWGGYTF
TRBJ1-4	TRBV9	.	.	TGTGCCAGCAACGGGGGGCAGGTTAATGAAAAACTGTTTTTT	CASNGGQVNEKLFF
TRBJ1-4	TRBV2	.	TRBD1	TGTGCCAGCAGTGAAGAGAGGACAGGGGGAGAAAAACTGTTTTTT	CASSEERTGGEKLFF
TRBJ2-5	TRBV5-1	.	TRBD2	TGCGCCAGCAGCTCCTCCGGGACTAGGGTCACAGAGACCCAGTACTTC	CASSSSGTRVTETQYF
TRBJ1-2	TRBV2	.	.	TGTGCCAGCAGCCGGGACAATAACTATGGCTACACCTTC	CASSRDNNYGYTF
TRBJ2-2	TRBV10-3	.	TRBD2	TGTGCCATCAGAGGTGGGAGGGGATCCGGGGAGCTGTTTTTT	CAIRGGRGSGELFF
TRBJ2-5	TRBV15	.	TRBD1	TGTGCCACCAGCAGAGAGCCGAGACAGGGCGGGGAGACCCAGTACTTC	CATSREPRQGGETQYF
TRBJ1-2	TRBV25-1	.	.	TGTGCCAGCAGTGAATGGCAGAAAGGCTACACCTTC	CASSEWQKGYTF
TRBJ1-4	TRBV6-5	once	.	TGTGCCAGCAGTTACTCACAGGCAACTAATGAAAAACTGTTTTTT	CASSYSQATNEKLFF
TRBJ1-5	TRBV28	.	.	TGTGCCAGCAGATTAGGGGGTTTAAGGGAGGGGCCCCAGCATTTT	CASRLGGLREGPQHF
TRBJ2-1	TRBV4-2	.	TRBD2	TGTGCCAGCAGCCAAGAAGCTACGGGCGGGGGGGCCAATGAGCAGTTCTTC	CASSQEATGGGANEQFF
TRBJ2-7	TRBV5-1	.	TRBD1	TGCGCCAGCAGCGTAACCCGGGACAGGGGGACCCTCTCCTACGAGCAGTACTTC	CASSVTRDRGTLSYEQYF
TRBJ2-7	TRBV14	.	.	TGTGCCAGCAGCCAGTCCTCGTTCCGGGAACAGTACTTC	CASSQSSFREQYF
TRBJ1-5	TRBV2	.	.	TGTGCCAGCGGAGCTCAAGGAATCTGGCAGCCCCAGCATTTT	CASGAQGIWQPQHF
TRBJ2-5	TRBV18	.	TRBD2	TGTGCCAGCTCACCAGGGACTAGCGGGGCTCAAGAGACCCAGTACTTC	CASSPGTSGAQETQYF
TRBJ2-2	TRBV5-1	.	.	TGCGCCAGCATCCAGGTCGGCACCGGGGAGCTGTTTTTT	CASIQVGTGELFF
TRBJ1-4	TRBV19	.	.	TGTGCCAGTAGTCCCCCGGCGGATGAAAAACTGTTTTTT	CASSPPADEKLFF
TRBJ2-5	TRBV9	.	TRBD2	TGTGCCAGCAGCCCCTTAGCGGGAGCCCGAGAGACCCAGTACTTC	CASSPLAGARETQYF
TRBJ2-7	TRBV14	.	TRBD1	TGTGCCAGCAGCCCTGACAGGGTTCAGTACGAGCAGTACTTC	CASSPDRVQYEQYF
TRBJ2-5	TRBV19	.	TRBD1	TGTGCCAGTACCGGGACAGATGAGACCCAGTACTTC	CASTGTDETQYF
TRBJ1-4	TRBV28	few	.	TGTGCCAGCAGTTTAGGGAGTAATGAAAAACTGTTTTTT	CASSLGSNEKLFF
TRBJ2-5	TRBV6-5	.	.	TGTGCCAGCAGTTACGACTTACTTCAAGAGACCCAGTACTTC	CASSYDLLQETQYF